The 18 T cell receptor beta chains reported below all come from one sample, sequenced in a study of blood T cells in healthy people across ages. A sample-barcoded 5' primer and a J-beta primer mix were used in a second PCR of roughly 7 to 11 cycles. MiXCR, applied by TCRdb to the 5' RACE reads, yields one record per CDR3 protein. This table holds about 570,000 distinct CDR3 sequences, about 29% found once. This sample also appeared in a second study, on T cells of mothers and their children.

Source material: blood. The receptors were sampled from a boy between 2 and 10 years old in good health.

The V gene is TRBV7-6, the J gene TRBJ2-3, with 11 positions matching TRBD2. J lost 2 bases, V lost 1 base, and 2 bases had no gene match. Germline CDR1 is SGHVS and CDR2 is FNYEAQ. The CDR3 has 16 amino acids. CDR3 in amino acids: CASSLVSGGATDTQYF. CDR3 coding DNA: TGTGCCAGCAGCTTAGTTAGCGGGGGGGCCACAGATACGCAGTATTTT.

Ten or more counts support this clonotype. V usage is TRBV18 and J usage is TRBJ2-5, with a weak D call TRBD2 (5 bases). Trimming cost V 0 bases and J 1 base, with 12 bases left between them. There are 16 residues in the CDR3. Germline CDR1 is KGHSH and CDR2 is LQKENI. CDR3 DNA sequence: TGTGCCAGCTCACCACCTCGAGGGAGTGGCCAAGAGACCCAGTACTTC. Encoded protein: CASSPPRGSGQETQYF.

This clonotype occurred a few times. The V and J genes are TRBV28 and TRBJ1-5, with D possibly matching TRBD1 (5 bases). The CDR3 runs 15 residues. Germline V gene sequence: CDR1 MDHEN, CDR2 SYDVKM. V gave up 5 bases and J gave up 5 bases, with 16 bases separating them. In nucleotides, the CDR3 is TGTGCCAGCAGTACCGGGACCTTGGGCGATCAGCCCCAGCATTTT. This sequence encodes CASSTGTLGDQPQHF.

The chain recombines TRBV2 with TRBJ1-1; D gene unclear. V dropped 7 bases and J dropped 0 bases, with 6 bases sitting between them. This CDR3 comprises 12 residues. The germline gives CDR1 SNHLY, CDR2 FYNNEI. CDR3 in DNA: TGTGCCAGCACCACGATGAACACTGAAGCTTTCTTT. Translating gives CASTTMNTEAFF.

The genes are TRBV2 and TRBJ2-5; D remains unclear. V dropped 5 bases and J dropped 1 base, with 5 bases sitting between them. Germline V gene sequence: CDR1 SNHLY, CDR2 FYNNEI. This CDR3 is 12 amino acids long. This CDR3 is CASSTLQETQYF. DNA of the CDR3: TGTGCCAGCAGTACGCTCCAAGAGACCCAGTACTTC.

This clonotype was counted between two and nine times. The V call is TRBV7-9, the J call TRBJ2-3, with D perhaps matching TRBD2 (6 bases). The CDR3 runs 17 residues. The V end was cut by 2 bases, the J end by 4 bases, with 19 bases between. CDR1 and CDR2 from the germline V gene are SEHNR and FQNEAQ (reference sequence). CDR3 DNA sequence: TGTGCCAGCAGCTTAAAAAGGGGACTCCAGAGGGCAGATACGCAGTATTTT. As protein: CASSLKRGLQRADTQYF.

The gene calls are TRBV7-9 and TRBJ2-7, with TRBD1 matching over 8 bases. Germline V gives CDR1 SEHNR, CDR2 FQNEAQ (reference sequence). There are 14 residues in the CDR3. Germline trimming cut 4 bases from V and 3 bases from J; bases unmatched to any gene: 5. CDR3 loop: CASSSDRAYYEQYF. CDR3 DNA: TGTGCCAGCAGCTCGGACAGGGCCTACTACGAGCAGTACTTC.

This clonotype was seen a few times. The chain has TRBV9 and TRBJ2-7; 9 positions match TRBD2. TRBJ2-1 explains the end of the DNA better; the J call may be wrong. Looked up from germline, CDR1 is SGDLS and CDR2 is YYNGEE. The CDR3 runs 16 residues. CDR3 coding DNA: TGTGCCAGCAGCGTACGAGGCGGGGGGGCCTACAATGAGCAGTTCTTC. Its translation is CASSVRGGGAYNEQFF.

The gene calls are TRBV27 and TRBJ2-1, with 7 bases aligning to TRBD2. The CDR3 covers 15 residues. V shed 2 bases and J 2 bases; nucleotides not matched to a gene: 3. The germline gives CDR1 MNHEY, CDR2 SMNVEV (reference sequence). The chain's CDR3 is CASSLMGGAYNEQFF. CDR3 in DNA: TGTGCCAGCAGTTTAATGGGGGGGGCCTACAATGAGCAGTTCTTC.

The CDR3 protein is CASSQRDRGLFWDEQFF. As DNA, the CDR3 is TGTGCCAGCAGCCAAAGGGACAGGGGGTTGTTCTGGGATGAGCAGTTCTTC. The chain has TRBV3-1 and TRBJ2-1; 11 nucleotides line up with TRBD1. V was clipped by 2 bases and J by 8 bases; unmatched bases: 11. There are 17 residues in the CDR3. Germline lookup yields CDR1 LGHDT and CDR2 YNNKEL (reference sequence).

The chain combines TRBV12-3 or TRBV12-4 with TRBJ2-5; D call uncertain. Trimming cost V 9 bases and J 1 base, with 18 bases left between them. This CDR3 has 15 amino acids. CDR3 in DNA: TGTGCCAGTTCGACCACTCCCGGGCCCCAAGAGACCCAGTACTTC. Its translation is CASSTTPGPQETQYF.

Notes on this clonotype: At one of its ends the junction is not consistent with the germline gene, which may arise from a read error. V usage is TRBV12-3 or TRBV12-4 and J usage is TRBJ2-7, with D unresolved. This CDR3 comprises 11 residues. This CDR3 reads CASSSQYEQHF. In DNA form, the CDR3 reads TGTGCCAGCAGCTCCCAGTACGAGCAGCACTTC.

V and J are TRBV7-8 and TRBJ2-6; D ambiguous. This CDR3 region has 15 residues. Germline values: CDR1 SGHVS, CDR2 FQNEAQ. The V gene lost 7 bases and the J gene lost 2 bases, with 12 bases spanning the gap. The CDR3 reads CASTSSETGANVLTF. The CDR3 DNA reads TGTGCCAGCACCAGCTCAGAGACTGGGGCCAACGTCCTGACTTTC. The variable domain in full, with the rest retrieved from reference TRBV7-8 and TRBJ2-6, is GAGVSQSPRYKVAKRGQDVALRCDPISGHVSLFWYQQALGQGPEFLTYFQNEAQLDKSGLPSDRFFAERPEGSVSTLKIQRTQQEDSAVYLCASTSSETGANVLTFGAGSRLTVL.

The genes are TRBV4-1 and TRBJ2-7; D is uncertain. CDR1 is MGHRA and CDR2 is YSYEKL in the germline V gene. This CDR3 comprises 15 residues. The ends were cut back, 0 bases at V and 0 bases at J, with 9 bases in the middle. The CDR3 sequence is CASSQESQNSYEQYF. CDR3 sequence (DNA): TGCGCCAGCAGCCAAGAATCACAGAACTCCTACGAGCAGTACTTC.

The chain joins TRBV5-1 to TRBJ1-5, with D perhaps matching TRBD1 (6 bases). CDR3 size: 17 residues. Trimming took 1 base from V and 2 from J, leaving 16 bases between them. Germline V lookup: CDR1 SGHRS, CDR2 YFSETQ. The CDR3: CASSLPPAGGGNQPQHF. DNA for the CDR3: TGCGCCAGCAGCTTGCCTCCTGCGGGGGGCGGCAATCAGCCCCAGCATTTT.

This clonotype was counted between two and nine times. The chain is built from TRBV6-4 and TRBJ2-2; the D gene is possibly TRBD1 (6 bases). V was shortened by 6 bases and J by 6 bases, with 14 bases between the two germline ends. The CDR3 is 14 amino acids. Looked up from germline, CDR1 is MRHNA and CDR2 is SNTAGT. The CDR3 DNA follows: TGTGCCAGCAGCTCTACAGGGCCCGCCGGGGAGCTGTTTTTT. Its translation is CASSSTGPAGELFF.

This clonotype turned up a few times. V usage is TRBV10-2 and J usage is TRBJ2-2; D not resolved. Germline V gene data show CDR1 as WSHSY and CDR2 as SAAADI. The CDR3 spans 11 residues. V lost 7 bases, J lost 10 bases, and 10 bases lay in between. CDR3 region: CASKMGSELFF. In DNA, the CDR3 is TGCGCCAGCAAGATGGGGTCGGAGCTGTTTTTT.

As DNA, the CDR3 is TGCGCCAGCAGCCATCACCAGAGCCAGGCGGGGGCCAACGTCCTGACTTTC. Translating it yields CASSHHQSQAGANVLTF. The chain combines TRBV4-3 with TRBJ2-6; no clear D. With 3 bases removed from V and 4 bases from J, the gap between germline ends came to 16 bases. Germline assignment: CDR1 LGHNA and CDR2 YSLEER. The CDR3 is 17 residues long.